The 7 T cell receptor beta chains listed next were all sequenced from one sample in a study of Tregs in tolerant kidney transplant recipients. Sequenced by immunoSEQ multiplex PCR; TCRdb stores in-frame clones only, minus some. The data contain about 240,000 clones, approximately 83% of them singletons. Sequencing was carried out using CD4+ T cells from blood. The receptors derive from a human donor in good health.

In this sample, this clone turned up once. The chain uses TRBV7-3 and TRBJ2-2; D not resolved. From germline, CDR1 is SGHTA and CDR2 FQGTGA. There are 14 residues in the CDR3. Trimming took off 2 bases at V and 1 base at J, with 5 bases between the two ends. Here the CDR3 reads CASSLVQNTGELFF. The CDR3 bases are TGTGCCAGCAGCTTAGTACAGAACACCGGGGAGCTGTTTTTT.

This rearrangement joins TRBV7-8 to TRBJ2-7; no reliable D call. Germline assignment: CDR1 SGHVS and CDR2 FQNEAQ. The CDR3 loop spans 12 amino acids. The V end was cut by 5 bases, the J end by 2 bases, with 7 bases between. The CDR3 DNA is TGTGCCAGCAGCCAGGTAACCTACGAGCAGTACTTC. Translation gives CASSQVTYEQYF.

J is TRBJ2-2 and V is TRBV6-6, with D perhaps TRBD1 or TRBD2 (5 bases each). The CDR3 length is 15 residues. Looked up from germline, CDR1 is MNHNY and CDR2 is SVGAGI (reference sequence). DNA for the CDR3: TGTGTCATATCGGGGCAGTTTTTGAACACCGGGGAGCTGTTTTTT. Its protein is CVISGQFLNTGELFF.

The genes are TRBV5-4 and TRBJ1-3; TRBD1 agrees at 8 bases. Per germline, CDR1 SGHNT and CDR2 YYREEE (reference sequence). The trim removed 4 bases at V and 2 bases at J, leaving 2 bases unmatched. The CDR3 is made up of 14 amino acids. CDR3 residues: CASSKTGAGNTIYF. The CDR3 coding sequence is TGTGCCAGCAGCAAGACAGGGGCTGGAAACACCATATATTTT.

The V call is TRBV6-5, the J call TRBJ1-2; D may be TRBD1 (6 bases). This CDR3 spans 13 amino acids. V was shortened by 7 bases and J by 2 bases, with 11 bases between the two germline ends. The germline gives CDR1 MNHEY, CDR2 SVGAGI. CDR3 sequence: CASTRGQNYGYTF. DNA for the CDR3: TGTGCCAGCACCAGGGGCCAGAACTATGGCTACACCTTC.

CDR3 coding DNA: TGCGCCAGCAGCTTGGCCGGGGGGACAGGAACCTACGAGCAGTACTTC. Its translation is CASSLAGGTGTYEQYF. The chain recombines TRBV5-1 with TRBJ2-7; a weak D match, TRBD1 (8 bases). Trimming took 0 bases from V and 2 from J, leaving 15 bases between them. Germline values: CDR1 SGHRS, CDR2 YFSETQ. The CDR3 sequence is 16 residues long.

The V and J genes are TRBV5-1 and TRBJ2-3; 10 bases are shared with TRBD2. J lost 2 bases, V lost 0 bases, and 3 bases had no gene match. The germline CDR1 and CDR2 sequences are SGHRS and YFSETQ. The CDR3 has 16 amino acids. The CDR3 spells CASSLGLAGDTDTQYF. The CDR3 DNA sequence: TGCGCCAGCAGCTTGGGGCTAGCGGGGGACACAGATACGCAGTATTTT.